A selection of T cell receptor beta chains follows, all from one sample in a study of blood T cell repertoires in COVID-19. TCRdb's table, derived via immunoSEQ multiplex PCR, lists solely in-frame clones and lacks some. This sample has about 670,000 clones, with approximately 90% found just once. Sequencing was done on a sample of peripheral blood. The source of these receptors is a woman aged 18-29 years with acute or convalescent COVID-19. CDR3s include the opening cysteine and the closing phenylalanine or tryptophan. A D gene is named only where the DNA matches it firmly. Size tells how often a clone was seen (once, few, many) or the class of an expanded clone, and some rows leave it out.

V gene,J gene,clone size,D gene,CDR3 DNA,CDR3 protein
TRBV14,TRBJ1-1,-,TRBD1,TGTGCCAGCAGCCCTCGGACAGGGGGGAACACTGAAGCTTTCTTT,CASSPRTGGNTEAFF
TRBV27,TRBJ1-1,-,TRBD1,TGTGCCACCGTAGACAGGGGATGGACTGAAGCTTTCTTT,CATVDRGWTEAFF
TRBV29-1,TRBJ1-1,once,-,TGCAGCGTTCAGACAACCACGAACACTGAAGCTTTCTTT,CSVQTTTNTEAFF
TRBV6-2/TRBV6-3,TRBJ2-1,-,TRBD1,TGTGCCAGCAGTCCCGGACAGGGCCCCTACAATGAGCAGTTCTTC,CASSPGQGPYNEQFF
TRBV5-8,TRBJ1-1,once,-,TGTGCCAGCAGCTTGGGGGCGAGCACTGAAGCTTTCTTT,CASSLGASTEAFF
TRBV5-1,TRBJ1-4,once,-,TGCGCCAGCAGCTTGGATAGTTCAACTAATGAAAAACTGTTTTTT,CASSLDSSTNEKLFF
TRBV12-3/TRBV12-4,TRBJ1-2,few,-,TGTGCCAGCAGTTCAAATGTGCGGCGCGGCTACACCTTC,CASSSNVRRGYTF
TRBV30,TRBJ2-7,few,-,TGTGCCGGTGACACGAGCTCCTACGAGCAGTACTTC,CAGDTSSYEQYF
TRBV12-3/TRBV12-4,TRBJ1-4,-,-,TGTGCCAGCAGGGGGGCAGGGACCGAAAAACTGTTTTTT,CASRGAGTEKLFF
TRBV12-5,TRBJ1-2,-,TRBD1,TGTGCTAGTGGTACCCAGGACAGGGACGACTATGGCTACACCTTC,CASGTQDRDDYGYTF
TRBV6-4,TRBJ2-3,-,TRBD1,TGTGCCAGCAGTGACTCGACAGGGGGCGCAGATACGCAGTATTTT,CASSDSTGGADTQYF
TRBV2,TRBJ1-1,-,-,TGTGCCAGCAGTGATAGGAGCTCTAACACTGAAGCTTTCTTT,CASSDRSSNTEAFF
TRBV6-5,TRBJ1-5,-,-,TGTGCCAGCAGTCTCCGAGGGGGGGATCAGCCCCAGCATTTT,CASSLRGGDQPQHF
TRBV5-4,TRBJ2-2,-,-,TGTGCCAGCAGCAACCCGGGACATAACACCGGGGAGCTGTTTTTT,CASSNPGHNTGELFF
TRBV19,TRBJ2-7,once,TRBD1,TGTGCCACCAACATCCGGACAGGGCCCTACGAGCAGTACTTC,CATNIRTGPYEQYF
TRBV24-1,TRBJ1-2,-,TRBD1,TGTGCCACCAGTGATTACAGGGGTTACTACACCTTC,CATSDYRGYYTF
TRBV27,TRBJ2-1,-,TRBD2,TGTGCCAGCAGACCTAGCGGGGGGGCTTACAATGAGCAGTTCTTC,CASRPSGGAYNEQFF
TRBV27,TRBJ2-1,-,-,TGTGCCAGCTCCAGGGGAGAGGCCACCTACAATGAGCAGTTCTTC,CASSRGEATYNEQFF
TRBV4-2,TRBJ2-4,-,TRBD2,TGTGCCAGCAGCCAAGATCCGCCCCTAGCGGGGGGGCGTCTCATTAACATTCAGTACTTC,CASSQDPPLAGGRLINIQYF
TRBV19,TRBJ2-2,-,-,TGTGCCAGTAGTATATTCGGTGGGCACACCGGGGAGCTGTTTTTT,CASSIFGGHTGELFF
TRBV30,TRBJ1-2,-,TRBD1,TGTGCCTGGAGTGGAGGGACAGGGGGCTACACCTTC,CAWSGGTGGYTF
TRBV3-1/TRBV3-2,TRBJ1-6,-,-,TGTGCCAGCAGCCAAGATAGCCCGACGGGTAATTCACCCCTCCACTTT,CASSQDSPTGNSPLHF
TRBV5-6,TRBJ2-7,few,-,TGTGCCAGCAGCTTATCGGTCCCTCACGAGCAGTACTTC,CASSLSVPHEQYF
TRBV19,TRBJ1-2,-,-,TGTGCCAGTAGTATAAGTACGGGAAGCTATGGCTACACCTTC,CASSISTGSYGYTF
TRBV19,TRBJ1-6,-,-,TGTGCCAGTAGCAGGGATACCTATAATTCACCCCTCCACTTT,CASSRDTYNSPLHF
TRBV18,TRBJ1-1,-,-,TGTGCCAGCTCACTATCGCAGGGTAATGAAGCTTTCTTT,CASSLSQGNEAFF
TRBV30,TRBJ1-1,-,-,TGTGCCTGGATAGCCGAGGATGAAGCTTTCTTT,CAWIAEDEAFF
TRBV9,TRBJ1-2,-,-,TGTGCCAGCAGCGTAGGGTCAGATGGGCTCTATGGCTACACCTTC,CASSVGSDGLYGYTF
TRBV19,TRBJ1-2,-,-,TGTGCCAGTAGTTTCCAGTGGCGACAGTCCTATGGCTACACCTTC,CASSFQWRQSYGYTF
TRBV5-6,TRBJ1-2,-,-,TGTGCCAGCAGCTTGTATAATGATGGCTACACCTTC,CASSLYNDGYTF
TRBV4-1,TRBJ1-1,-,TRBD1,TGCGCCAGCAGCCAAGGATTCCCCCGGGACAGTCTGAACACTGAAGCTTTCTTT,CASSQGFPRDSLNTEAFF
TRBV6-5,TRBJ1-2,-,TRBD1,TGTGCCAGTCAGACAGGGTATGGCTACACCTTC,CASQTGYGYTF
TRBV4-2,TRBJ2-5,once,-,TGTGCCAGCAGCCAAGGCCGAGGGGGGGCTACGGAGACCCAGTACTTC,CASSQGRGGATETQYF
TRBV6-6,TRBJ1-2,-,TRBD1,TGTGCCAGCAGTTACTCGCAGGACAGGAGGGATGGCTACACCTTC,CASSYSQDRRDGYTF
TRBV19,TRBJ2-3,-,TRBD2,TGTGCCAGACCCCCCGCGGGAGGGACAGATACGCAGTATTTT,CARPPAGGTDTQYF
TRBV5-6,TRBJ1-2,-,TRBD1,TGTGCCAGCAGCTTGTGGGGGACAGGGGGCGACGGCTACACCTTC,CASSLWGTGGDGYTF
TRBV4-1,TRBJ1-2,-,-,TGCGCCAGCAGCCCCACCACAGTACTAGCTAACTATGGCTACACCTTC,CASSPTTVLANYGYTF
TRBV2,TRBJ2-5,once,TRBD2,TGTGCCAGCAATCTAGCGGGTCAAGAGACCCAGTACTTC,CASNLAGQETQYF
TRBV11-1,TRBJ1-2,once,TRBD1,TGTGCCAGCAGCTTACTGGGACAGGGGGCGAACTATGGCTACACCTTC,CASSLLGQGANYGYTF
TRBV28,TRBJ2-7,-,TRBD1,TGTGCCAGCAGTTCAACCGGGACAGTGCCCTACGAGCAGTACTTC,CASSSTGTVPYEQYF
TRBV6-5,TRBJ1-1,-,-,TGTGCCAGCAGCCCAGACATGAACACTGAAGCTTTCTTT,CASSPDMNTEAFF
TRBV2,TRBJ2-4,-,-,TGTGCCAGCAGTGACCAGGGAATCGAAGGCAAAAACATTCAGTACTTC,CASSDQGIEGKNIQYF
TRBV5-5,TRBJ2-7,-,TRBD2,TGTGCCAGCAGTTTAGCGGGGCCCTCTTACGAGCAGTACTTC,CASSLAGPSYEQYF
TRBV27,TRBJ2-7,-,-,TGTGCCAGCAGTCAGTTAAGAAGGACAGCCTCGGCCTGGGACGAGCAGTACTTC,CASSQLRRTASAWDEQYF
TRBV15,TRBJ2-1,-,-,TGTGCCACCAGCAGGGTGCTTAGCGGTTCTGAGCAGTTCTTC,CATSRVLSGSEQFF
TRBV18,TRBJ1-1,-,-,TGTGCCAGCTCACCCCCTAGTGTGAACACTGAAGCTTTCTTT,CASSPPSVNTEAFF
TRBV5-4,TRBJ1-1,-,-,TGTGCCAGCAGCCCGGACTTGAGCACTGAAGCTTTCTTT,CASSPDLSTEAFF
TRBV7-9,TRBJ2-5,-,TRBD1,TGTGCCAGCAGAGTAAACAGGGGCCCACCGCCTAATCAAGAGACCCAGTACTTC,CASRVNRGPPPNQETQYF
TRBV11-2,TRBJ2-2,-,-,TGTGCCAGCAGCTTAGGCGGGGTCAACACCGGGGAGCTGTTTTTT,CASSLGGVNTGELFF
TRBV7-3,TRBJ2-1,once,-,TGTGCCAGCAGCTTAAGTGGTGGGGGGACTGAGCAGTTCTTC,CASSLSGGGTEQFF
TRBV5-5,TRBJ1-3,-,TRBD1,TGTGCCAGTGGACAGGCTCCCTCTGGAAACACCATATATTTT,CASGQAPSGNTIYF
TRBV5-1,TRBJ2-2,-,TRBD2,TGCGCCAGCAGCTACTTAGCGGGGGAGAACACCGGGGAGCTGTTTTTT,CASSYLAGENTGELFF
TRBV2,TRBJ1-5,-,-,TGTGCCAGCAGTGCCCAGAGCTCGAGGGTGGGAGAGCCCCAGCATTTT,CASSAQSSRVGEPQHF